This TCR beta chain was documented in a study of cytomegalovirus exposure and HLA in healthy donors. Points from the study as a whole: When analyzed later, a missense DCLRE1C variant was found to be linked to TCR beta V- and J-gene trimming. TCR beta sequences reportedly predicted the HLA-A and HLA-B alleles of most subjects accurately.

60 Vbeta and 13 Jbeta primers were used in PCR. Measured with immunoSEQ multiplex PCR; TCRdb has only the in-frame clones, and not every one. The sample holds some 200,000 clones, 70% to 80% seen once. As concerns this clone: What it recognizes is unknown.

CDR1 is SNHLY and CDR2 is FYNNEI in the germline V gene. V lost 5 bases to trimming and J lost 4 bases; unmatched junction nucleotides: 6. CDR3 length: 15 residues. This clonotype was sampled from a male donor in good health and CMV-seropositive. The rearrangement links TRBV2 to TRBJ2-2, with 8 bases identical to TRBD2. The sequenced material came from PBMCs. The CDR3 region has the DNA TGTGCCAGCAGTTACTACGCGGGGGGCACCGGGGAGCTGTTTTTT. Translating gives CASSYYAGGTGELFF.